A selection of T cell receptor beta chains follows, all from one sample in a study of pediatric ulcerative colitis. Sequencing used immunoSEQ multiplex PCR; TCRdb keeps in-frame clones, though not all of them. In the table there are roughly 4,400 clones, 85% to 95% of which are singletons. Material: blood. These receptor sequences come from a boy younger than 18 who was a control in a study of pediatric ulcerative colitis. Each CDR3 is given with its conserved first and last residue. The D gene is left open where the match is weak. Clone size appears in some rows only: once, few, many, or a class for an expanded clone.

J gene: TRBJ2-1
V gene: TRBV11-3
D gene: NA
clone size: NA
CDR3 protein: CASSLGLSSYNEQFF
CDR3 DNA: TGTGCCAGCAGCTTAGGTCTTAGTTCCTACAATGAGCAGTTCTTC

J gene: TRBJ2-7
V gene: TRBV19
D gene: TRBD1
clone size: NA
CDR3 protein: CASSARTGPEQYF
CDR3 DNA: TGTGCCAGTAGTGCGAGGACAGGACCAGAGCAGTACTTC

J gene: TRBJ1-2
V gene: TRBV28
D gene: NA
clone size: NA
CDR3 protein: CASRVTGGYTF
CDR3 DNA: TGTGCCAGCAGGGTTACGGGTGGCTACACCTTC

J gene: TRBJ2-2
V gene: TRBV7-6
D gene: TRBD2
clone size: NA
CDR3 protein: CASSLGTGGPDTGELFF
CDR3 DNA: TGTGCCAGCAGCTTAGGGACGGGAGGGCCGGACACCGGGGAGCTGTTTTTT

J gene: TRBJ2-1
V gene: TRBV6-1
D gene: NA
clone size: once
CDR3 protein: CASSEARSSYNEQFF
CDR3 DNA: TGTGCCAGCAGTGAGGCTAGAAGCTCCTACAATGAGCAGTTCTTC

J gene: TRBJ1-2
V gene: TRBV29-1
D gene: TRBD1
clone size: once
CDR3 protein: CSVVTGNGGYTF
CDR3 DNA: TGCAGCGTTGTGACAGGGAATGGTGGCTACACCTTC

J gene: TRBJ1-6
V gene: TRBV30
D gene: NA
clone size: NA
CDR3 protein: CAWSPSRNSPLHF
CDR3 DNA: TGTGCCTGGAGTCCGTCGCGGAATTCACCCCTCCACTTT

J gene: TRBJ2-4
V gene: TRBV2
D gene: TRBD1
clone size: NA
CDR3 protein: CASLPGQGTNIQYF
CDR3 DNA: TGTGCCAGCCTGCCGGGACAGGGGACAAACATTCAGTACTTC

J gene: TRBJ1-5
V gene: TRBV9
D gene: NA
clone size: NA
CDR3 protein: CASSVGGISNQPQHF
CDR3 DNA: TGTGCCAGCAGCGTTGGCGGGATTAGCAATCAGCCCCAGCATTTT

J gene: TRBJ2-7
V gene: TRBV28
D gene: TRBD2
clone size: NA
CDR3 protein: CASSPPDLAVSYEQYF
CDR3 DNA: TGTGCCAGCAGTCCTCCGGACCTAGCGGTCTCCTACGAGCAGTACTTC

J gene: TRBJ2-7
V gene: TRBV6-1
D gene: NA
clone size: NA
CDR3 protein: CASSGEMTYEQYF
CDR3 DNA: TGTGCCAGCAGTGGAGAGATGACCTACGAGCAGTACTTC

J gene: TRBJ1-1
V gene: TRBV6-1
D gene: NA
clone size: NA
CDR3 protein: CASSASVGGANTEAFF
CDR3 DNA: TGTGCCAGCAGTGCCTCCGTTGGGGGGGCGAACACTGAAGCTTTCTTT

J gene: TRBJ2-1
V gene: TRBV7-9
D gene: TRBD2
clone size: NA
CDR3 protein: CASSSSGSWDEQFF
CDR3 DNA: TGTGCCAGCAGTTCTAGCGGGAGTTGGGATGAGCAGTTCTTC

J gene: TRBJ2-1
V gene: TRBV4-1
D gene: TRBD2
clone size: NA
CDR3 protein: CASSQGTSGSSNEQFF
CDR3 DNA: TGCGCCAGCAGCCAGGGAACTAGCGGGAGTAGCAATGAGCAGTTCTTC

J gene: TRBJ1-5
V gene: TRBV19
D gene: NA
clone size: NA
CDR3 protein: CASNIRVSNQPQHF
CDR3 DNA: TGTGCCAGTAATATCAGGGTTAGCAATCAGCCCCAGCATTTT

J gene: TRBJ2-7
V gene: TRBV7-2
D gene: NA
clone size: NA
CDR3 protein: CASSDRNSYEQYF
CDR3 DNA: TGTGCCAGCAGCGACAGGAACTCCTACGAGCAGTACTTC

J gene: TRBJ2-2
V gene: TRBV5-1
D gene: NA
clone size: NA
CDR3 protein: CASLDPGRTGELFF
CDR3 DNA: TGCGCCAGTTTGGATCCTGGGAGAACCGGGGAGCTGTTTTTT

J gene: TRBJ2-2
V gene: TRBV6-5
D gene: NA
clone size: NA
CDR3 protein: CASSYTTGPGELFF
CDR3 DNA: TGTGCCAGCAGTTACACTACAGGGCCCGGGGAGCTGTTTTTT

J gene: TRBJ2-2
V gene: TRBV19
D gene: NA
clone size: NA
CDR3 protein: CASSPRGGRDTGELFF
CDR3 DNA: TGTGCCAGTAGCCCAAGGGGGGGAAGGGACACCGGGGAGCTGTTTTTT

J gene: TRBJ1-1
V gene: TRBV4-1
D gene: NA
clone size: once
CDR3 protein: CASSQGRQGRLNTEAFF
CDR3 DNA: TGCGCCAGCAGCCAAGGTCGGCAGGGCCGACTGAACACTGAAGCTTTCTTT

J gene: TRBJ2-6
V gene: TRBV15
D gene: NA
clone size: NA
CDR3 protein: CATSRGRDGANVLTF
CDR3 DNA: TGTGCCACCAGCAGAGGACGAGATGGGGCCAACGTCCTGACTTTC

J gene: TRBJ2-5
V gene: TRBV7-3
D gene: NA
clone size: NA
CDR3 protein: CASSKSPRAAQETQYF
CDR3 DNA: TGTGCCAGCAGCAAATCCCCAAGGGCCGCCCAGGAGACCCAGTACTTC

J gene: TRBJ2-1
V gene: TRBV11-3
D gene: TRBD2
clone size: NA
CDR3 protein: CASSLGLTSGVYNEQFF
CDR3 DNA: TGTGCCAGCAGCTTAGGTCTGACTAGCGGAGTCTACAATGAGCAGTTCTTC

J gene: TRBJ2-1
V gene: TRBV9
D gene: NA
clone size: NA
CDR3 protein: CASSERLAGEQFF
CDR3 DNA: TGTGCCAGCAGCGAGAGGTTAGCAGGTGAGCAGTTCTTC

J gene: TRBJ2-3
V gene: TRBV6-1
D gene: NA
clone size: NA
CDR3 protein: CASSVLIIPDTQYF
CDR3 DNA: TGTGCCAGCAGTGTATTGATTATACCAGATACGCAGTATTTT

J gene: TRBJ1-4
V gene: TRBV5-4
D gene: NA
clone size: few
CDR3 protein: CASSLIFGEKLFF
CDR3 DNA: TGTGCCAGCAGTCTTATTTTTGGTGAAAAACTGTTTTTT

J gene: TRBJ2-3
V gene: TRBV5-1
D gene: NA
clone size: NA
CDR3 protein: CASSLSGFSTDTQYF
CDR3 DNA: TGCGCCAGCAGCCTGAGCGGGTTTAGCACAGATACGCAGTATTTT

J gene: TRBJ2-6
V gene: TRBV6-1
D gene: NA
clone size: NA
CDR3 protein: CASSAVAGANVLTF
CDR3 DNA: TGTGCCAGCAGTGCGGTAGCTGGGGCCAACGTCCTGACTTTC

J gene: TRBJ2-2
V gene: TRBV27
D gene: TRBD2
clone size: NA
CDR3 protein: CASSLFIAGGPNTGELFF
CDR3 DNA: TGTGCCAGCAGTTTATTTATTGCGGGAGGGCCCAACACCGGGGAGCTGTTTTTT

J gene: TRBJ2-1
V gene: TRBV7-7
D gene: NA
clone size: NA
CDR3 protein: CASSTEGGNEQFF
CDR3 DNA: TGTGCTAGCAGTACAGAGGGGGGCAATGAGCAGTTCTTC

J gene: TRBJ2-1
V gene: TRBV9
D gene: NA
clone size: NA
CDR3 protein: CASSGPGVLRDNEQFF
CDR3 DNA: TGTGCCAGCAGCGGCCCAGGGGTTCTCAGGGACAATGAGCAGTTCTTC

J gene: TRBJ1-2
V gene: TRBV2
D gene: NA
clone size: NA
CDR3 protein: CASMTGGLRYGYTF
CDR3 DNA: TGTGCCAGCATGACAGGCGGGCTTCGGTATGGCTACACCTTC

J gene: TRBJ2-1
V gene: TRBV6-6
D gene: TRBD1
clone size: NA
CDR3 protein: CASSTGTANEQFF
CDR3 DNA: TGTGCCAGCAGTACCGGGACAGCAAATGAGCAGTTCTTC

J gene: TRBJ2-3
V gene: TRBV9
D gene: TRBD2
clone size: NA
CDR3 protein: CASSVEPSGDTQYF
CDR3 DNA: TGTGCCAGCAGCGTAGAACCTAGCGGAGATACGCAGTATTTT

J gene: TRBJ1-4
V gene: TRBV6-5
D gene: NA
clone size: NA
CDR3 protein: CASSQTGQGNEKLFF
CDR3 DNA: TGTGCCAGCAGTCAGACGGGGCAGGGTAATGAAAAACTGTTTTTT

J gene: TRBJ2-1
V gene: TRBV11-1
D gene: NA
clone size: NA
CDR3 protein: CASSLAGTYNEQFF
CDR3 DNA: TGTGCCAGCAGCTTAGCCGGGACCTACAATGAGCAGTTCTTC

J gene: TRBJ2-2
V gene: TRBV27
D gene: NA
clone size: NA
CDR3 protein: CASTPGLNTGELFF
CDR3 DNA: TGTGCCAGCACCCCGGGATTGAACACCGGGGAGCTGTTTTTT

J gene: TRBJ1-1
V gene: TRBV30
D gene: TRBD1
clone size: NA
CDR3 protein: CAWSGDRGPFMNTEAFF
CDR3 DNA: TGTGCCTGGAGTGGGGACAGGGGGCCATTTATGAACACTGAAGCTTTCTTT

J gene: TRBJ1-2
V gene: TRBV4-1
D gene: TRBD1
clone size: NA
CDR3 protein: CASSPYDRGRSYGYTF
CDR3 DNA: TGCGCCAGCAGCCCCTATGACAGGGGGCGAAGTTATGGCTACACCTTC

J gene: TRBJ2-3
V gene: TRBV6-1
D gene: TRBD2
clone size: NA
CDR3 protein: CASSEGLGVAGGARDTQYF
CDR3 DNA: TGTGCCAGCAGTGAAGGCCTAGGGGTAGCGGGAGGGGCTAGAGATACGCAGTATTTT

J gene: TRBJ2-1
V gene: TRBV30
D gene: TRBD2
clone size: NA
CDR3 protein: CASTSGSRAHNEQFF
CDR3 DNA: TGTGCCTCGACTAGCGGGAGTAGGGCCCACAATGAGCAGTTCTTC

J gene: TRBJ2-7
V gene: TRBV25-1
D gene: NA
clone size: NA
CDR3 protein: CASSAASSRGEQYF
CDR3 DNA: TGTGCCAGCAGTGCGGCCTCGAGCCGGGGTGAGCAGTACTTC

J gene: TRBJ2-6
V gene: TRBV5-1
D gene: NA
clone size: NA
CDR3 protein: CASSFQSSGANVLTF
CDR3 DNA: TGCGCCAGCAGCTTCCAGAGCTCTGGGGCCAACGTCCTGACTTTC

J gene: TRBJ1-5
V gene: TRBV6-6
D gene: TRBD1
clone size: NA
CDR3 protein: CASSSRQGGSNQPQHF
CDR3 DNA: TGTGCCAGCAGCTCAAGACAGGGAGGAAGCAATCAGCCCCAGCATTTT

J gene: TRBJ2-2
V gene: TRBV18
D gene: NA
clone size: NA
CDR3 protein: CASSPRRANTGELFF
CDR3 DNA: TGTGCCAGCTCACCCCGGAGGGCGAACACCGGGGAGCTGTTTTTT

J gene: TRBJ2-5
V gene: TRBV7-9
D gene: NA
clone size: NA
CDR3 protein: CASSPKETQYF
CDR3 DNA: TGTGCCAGCAGCCCTAAGGAGACCCAGTACTTC

J gene: TRBJ2-2
V gene: TRBV19
D gene: TRBD2
clone size: NA
CDR3 protein: CASRTSGRTPGELFF
CDR3 DNA: TGTGCCAGTAGAACTAGCGGGAGGACCCCCGGGGAGCTGTTTTTT

J gene: TRBJ2-1
V gene: TRBV28
D gene: NA
clone size: NA
CDR3 protein: CASSLQGFVRNEQFF
CDR3 DNA: TGTGCCAGCAGCCTACAGGGTTTCGTACGGAATGAGCAGTTCTTC

J gene: TRBJ1-2
V gene: TRBV14
D gene: NA
clone size: NA
CDR3 protein: CASSQGGYGYTF
CDR3 DNA: TGTGCCAGCAGCCAGGGCGGCTATGGCTACACCTTC

J gene: TRBJ2-1
V gene: TRBV19
D gene: TRBD2
clone size: NA
CDR3 protein: CASSIGLAGYNEQFF
CDR3 DNA: TGTGCCAGTAGTATTGGACTAGCGGGGTACAATGAGCAGTTCTTC

J gene: TRBJ2-5
V gene: TRBV7-8
D gene: TRBD2
clone size: NA
CDR3 protein: CASSWTSGGETQYF
CDR3 DNA: TGTGCCAGCAGTTGGACTAGCGGGGGAGAGACCCAGTACTTC

J gene: TRBJ1-2
V gene: TRBV6-1
D gene: TRBD1
clone size: NA
CDR3 protein: CASREGQGRDGYTF
CDR3 DNA: TGTGCCAGCAGGGAGGGACAGGGTCGCGATGGCTACACCTTC

J gene: TRBJ1-1
V gene: TRBV7-2
D gene: NA
clone size: NA
CDR3 protein: CASSRSRNTEAFF
CDR3 DNA: TGTGCCAGCAGCCGAAGCAGAAACACTGAAGCTTTCTTT

J gene: TRBJ2-7
V gene: TRBV14
D gene: TRBD1
clone size: NA
CDR3 protein: CASSPLVGQGAYEQYF
CDR3 DNA: TGTGCCAGCAGCCCCTTAGTAGGACAGGGGGCGTACGAGCAGTACTTC